This record looks at one T cell receptor beta chain sequence and its context. Its matching antigen is unknown. This was the immunoSEQ version 4 assay in survey mode. Using immunoSEQ multiplex PCR, the repertoire was profiled, and TCRdb retains in-frame clones only, with some absent. The table records 50,000 or so clones, approximately 72% of them present only once. Per the germline V gene, CDR1 is SGHVS and CDR2 is FQNEAQ. The V and J ends lost 2 bases and 1 base, in that order; junction bases with no gene match: 8. The CDR3 runs to 17 residues. Cells were stimulated with CMV-infected fibroblast lysates at 10 ug/mL. Memory cells lacking CD40L and CD69 with high CD45RO were sorted. Inclusion required CMV-positive serology and CD4+ counts above 400 cells/uL. This record comes from a study of persistence of HIV-infected CD4 T cells. Overall study: CD4+ T cells responding to CMV or HIV-1 Gag were isolated. Two participants gave one leukapheresis sample; others gave up to about 180 mL blood repeatedly.

This TCR was sampled from an adult man with HIV who was CMV-seropositive. The sequences come from CD4+ T cells sorted from PBMCs after roughly 17-hour stimulation, collected from a patient who received antiretroviral therapy. This rearrangement joins TRBV7-8 to TRBJ2-1, with 7 bases lining up with TRBD1. CDR3 in amino acids: CASSLIRQGSSYNEQFF. The CDR3 DNA reads as TGTGCCAGCAGCTTAATCCGACAGGGATCTTCCTACAATGAGCAGTTCTTC.